What follows describes a single T cell receptor beta chain. Its antigen is still unknown. Germline V lookup: CDR1 SNHLY, CDR2 FYNNEI. Deletions cut 0 bases from V and 4 bases from J, with 10 bases between. This CDR3 is built from 15 residues. This specimen belongs to a study of CD8 T cells in Susac syndrome. The study's findings and limits: The study's TCR sequencing and HLA analysis covered a relatively small number of individuals, and the study acknowledged this.

Random-hexamer reverse transcription was applied to roughly 0.5 to 1 ug RNA. TCRdb fed the immunoSEQ multiplex PCR reads into MiXCR, producing one record per CDR3 protein. The sample records about 130,000 distinct CDR3 sequences, nearly 95% being singletons. Sequenced input: CD4+ T cells from PBMCs. This receptor was obtained from a human donor in good health. V and J are TRBV2 and TRBJ1-3, with D maybe TRBD1 (6 bases). The chain's CDR3 is CASSEAGGFGNTIYF. CDR3 nucleotides: TGTGCCAGCAGTGAAGCGGGGGGCTTCGGAAACACCATATATTTT.